Here is one TCR beta chain with its context. The sample originates from a study of blood T cell repertoires in COVID-19. As for the study in general: Donors in the United States, Italy and Spain gave samples during acute or convalescent COVID-19.

Repertoires were generated with immunoSEQ multiplex PCR, while TCRdb's copy carries only in-frame clones and drops some. This sample has about 190,000 clones, with about 88% found just once. CDR3 size: 14 residues. The J segment lost 8 bases and the V segment lost 2 bases, leaving 5 bases of the junction unmatched. Per germline, CDR1 MNHEY and CDR2 SVGAGI. The sequence came from a woman in her thirties or forties who had recovered from COVID-19. The source material was peripheral blood. The V gene is TRBV6-5, the J gene TRBJ1-4, with TRBD1 identical over 7 bases. The DNA for the CDR3 is TGTGCCAGCAGTTACACAGGGGTAGGGGAAAAACTGTTTTTT. Amino acids: CASSYTGVGEKLFF.